This TCR beta chain was observed in a study of OX40 agonist ivuxolimab in advanced cancers. Overall study results and limits: Circulating CD4+ and CD8+ T cells showed clonal expansion by week 6 at 0.1 to 3.0 mg/kg.

The protocol was immunoSEQ multiplex PCR, while the TCRdb copy is restricted to in-frame clones and leaves out a portion. This sample has 70,000 or so clones, with around nine tenths found just once. Autoimmune disease history or systemic immunosuppression was exclusionary. Trimming removed 2 bases from V and 10 bases from J, with 14 bases in between. Germline CDR1 and CDR2: MNHEY and SVGAGI. The CDR3 totals 13 residues. To note about this clone: Its matching antigen is unknown.

The V call is TRBV6-5, the J call TRBJ2-5; unclear D gene. The source is an adult with an advanced solid tumor such as melanoma, head and neck, liver or kidney cancer. This material consisted of CD4+ or CD8+ T cells sorted from blood, taken in a trial of the OX40 agonist ivuxolimab. This CDR3 reads CASSYDSDLNQYF. CDR3 nucleotide sequence: TGTGCCAGCAGTTACGACTCAGATCTAAACCAGTACTTC.